The rows below give T cell receptor beta chains drawn from one sample of a study of T cell responses to AZD1222 COVID-19 vaccine. Method: immunoSEQ multiplex PCR; TCRdb's copy keeps in-frame clones and lacks some. The table records 140,000 to 150,000 clones, roughly 89% of them present only once. The sample was peripheral blood, taken 28 days after the second AZD1222 dose. The receptors shown here come from an adult who received the AZD1222 COVID-19 vaccine. Each CDR3 is given with its conserved first and last residue. D genes are given only for firm matches. The listing skips clone size in some rows; elsewhere it reads once, few, many or a size class.

>.|TRBV30|.|TRBJ1-3
TGTGCCTGGGCCAAGGGACTGATGAGCTCTGGAAACACCATATATTTT
CAWAKGLMSSGNTIYF
>once|TRBV3-1/TRBV3-2|.|TRBJ2-7
TGTGCCAGCAGCCGAGGGACCGTACTTCTTTACGAGCAGTACTTC
CASSRGTVLLYEQYF
>.|TRBV11-3|.|TRBJ1-1
TGTGCCAGCAGCCAATTCAGGACGAGGAACACTGAAGCTTTCTTT
CASSQFRTRNTEAFF
>.|TRBV11-2|.|TRBJ2-2
TGTGCCAGCAGCTCCCAACCCGGGGAGCTGTTTTTT
CASSSQPGELFF
>.|TRBV2|TRBD1|TRBJ2-7
TGTGCCGGACAGGGGGTGGGCTCCTACGAGCAGTACTTC
CAGQGVGSYEQYF
>once|TRBV5-1|TRBD1|TRBJ1-5
TGCGCCAGCAGCCCCTCGGGACAGATAAATCAGCCCCAGCATTTT
CASSPSGQINQPQHF
>.|TRBV10-3|.|TRBJ2-2
TGTGCCATCAGTGAGTCGGAGGGAGGCACCGGGGAGCTGTTTTTT
CAISESEGGTGELFF
>once|TRBV15|.|TRBJ2-7
TGTGCCACCAGCAGGGACAACTCCTACGAGCAGTACTTC
CATSRDNSYEQYF
>once|TRBV18|.|TRBJ1-6
TGTGCCAGCTCACCGCAGCAGGGCGACTCACCCCTCCACTTT
CASSPQQGDSPLHF
>.|TRBV5-1|TRBD1|TRBJ2-7
TGCGCCAGTGCGCCGGCCCAGGGGGCCGAGCAGTACTTC
CASAPAQGAEQYF
>.|TRBV30|.|TRBJ1-1
TGTGCCTGGAAGACAGTGAACACTGAAGCTTTCTTT
CAWKTVNTEAFF
>once|TRBV28|.|TRBJ2-2
TGTGCTCTACGGGGGACCAACACCGGGGAGCTGTTTTTT
CALRGTNTGELFF
>.|TRBV19|TRBD2|TRBJ2-1
TGTGCCAGTAGTTGGACTAGCGGGCGAGACAATGAGCAGTTCTTC
CASSWTSGRDNEQFF
>.|TRBV15|.|TRBJ2-5
TGTGCCACCAGCAGCCAGACAGCGTACCAAGAGACCCAGTACTTC
CATSSQTAYQETQYF
>.|TRBV27|.|TRBJ2-2
TGTGCCAGCAGCTTATTCTTCACCGGCAAAGGAACCGGGGAGCTGTTTTTT
CASSLFFTGKGTGELFF
>.|TRBV9|TRBD2|TRBJ2-1
TGTGCCAGCAGCGTTTTTCCTAGCGGGAGGAAAAGGGGCAATGAGCAGTTCTTC
CASSVFPSGRKRGNEQFF
>.|TRBV7-9|TRBD2|TRBJ2-3
TGTGCCAGCAGCTCGTTAACGGGAGGGGGAACAGATACGCAGTATTTT
CASSSLTGGGTDTQYF
>once|TRBV2|.|TRBJ2-3
TGTGCCAGCATCATAGGGGGCGGGAATACGCAGTATTTT
CASIIGGGNTQYF
>.|TRBV30|TRBD1|TRBJ2-2
TGTGCCTGGAACCTGGGACAGGGGGACACCGGGGAGCTGTTTTTT
CAWNLGQGDTGELFF
>.|TRBV11-2|.|TRBJ1-4
TGTGCCAGCAGGAAACAGGGAACTAAAGAAAAACTGTTTTTT
CASRKQGTKEKLFF
>.|TRBV7-2|.|TRBJ1-1
TGTGCCAGCACCGACCCATGGGGCATTGTGAACACTGAAGCTTTCTTT
CASTDPWGIVNTEAFF
>.|TRBV3-1/TRBV3-2|.|TRBJ1-4
TGTGCCAGCAGCCAAGGCCCGTTTGCGGACCACCAGAATGAAAAACTGTTTTTT
CASSQGPFADHQNEKLFF
>.|TRBV21-1|.|TRBJ2-1
TGTGCCAGCAGACAGGACAATGAGCAGTTCTTC
CASRQDNEQFF
>.|TRBV3-1/TRBV3-2|TRBD2|TRBJ2-2
TGTGCCGGTCTTCGCCCTAAGAGACTAGCGGGAAGGGTCGGGGAGCTGTTTTTT
CAGLRPKRLAGRVGELFF
>.|TRBV27|.|TRBJ2-3
TGTGCCAGCAGTTCCCGGGAGTTCTGGGATACGCAGTATTTT
CASSSREFWDTQYF
>.|TRBV6-2/TRBV6-3|.|TRBJ1-1
TGTGCCAGCAGTTACTCGATCGGGGCTGAAGCTTTCTTT
CASSYSIGAEAFF
>.|TRBV3-1/TRBV3-2|.|TRBJ1-1
TGTGCCAGCAGCCAAGGGTCCCCGGCCCTCCAGATTGAGACTTTCTTT
CASSQGSPALQIETFF
>.|TRBV25-1|.|TRBJ1-2
TGTGCCAGCAGTGAATCACTTGACGGCTACACCTTC
CASSESLDGYTF
>.|TRBV11-2|.|TRBJ2-3
TGTGCCAGCAGCTTAGGGGGTACAGAAGAGGATTTT
CASSLGGTEEDF
>.|TRBV6-5|.|TRBJ1-1
TGTGCCAGCAGTTCCCCGCGTGCCAGGAACACTGAAGCTTTCTTT
CASSSPRARNTEAFF
>once|TRBV5-6|.|TRBJ1-2
TGTGCCAGCAGCCCGTTAACACAGCGAGGGTCTAACTATGGCTACACCTTC
CASSPLTQRGSNYGYTF
>.|TRBV9|.|TRBJ2-7
TGTGCCAGCAGCGCCGAGGGACACCCATTGAACGAGCAGTACTTC
CASSAEGHPLNEQYF
>.|TRBV6-1|.|TRBJ2-7
TGTGCCAGCAGTGAGCACTGGAGGGGGACTACCTACGAGCAGTACTTC
CASSEHWRGTTYEQYF
>.|TRBV2|.|TRBJ1-6
TGTGCCAGCAGTGTGGAGGCCAGCCCCGCCCTCCACTTT
CASSVEASPALHF
>.|TRBV7-2|TRBD1|TRBJ1-2
TGTGCCAGCAGCTTAGCTGTGAGGGGGCGAGGCTACACCTTC
CASSLAVRGRGYTF
>.|TRBV6-2/TRBV6-3|.|TRBJ2-2
TGTGCCAGCAGTACTAGTATCAGCCACACCGGGGAGCTGTTTTTT
CASSTSISHTGELFF
>.|TRBV24-1|.|TRBJ1-5
TGTGCCACCAGTGATGGGGGCGGCCAGCCCCAGCATTTT
CATSDGGGQPQHF
>.|TRBV19|.|TRBJ1-2
TGTGCCAGTAATAAGGTTGGGAACTATGGCTACACCTTC
CASNKVGNYGYTF
>once|TRBV7-2|.|TRBJ2-7
TGTGCCAGCAGCTTATCCGTGGGGGGCTCCTACGAGCAGTACTTC
CASSLSVGGSYEQYF
>.|TRBV5-1|TRBD2|TRBJ2-2
TGCGCCAGCAGCCCAGGACTAGCGGGAACCGGGGAGCTGTTTTTT
CASSPGLAGTGELFF